This section outlines one T cell receptor beta chain sequence together with its context. The antigen is unknown. The data originate from a study of T cell responses to AZD1222 COVID-19 vaccine. Across the study: Investigators merged groups given second doses at roughly 4 or roughly 12 weeks.

Measured with immunoSEQ multiplex PCR; TCRdb has only the in-frame clones, and not every one. Of 150,000 to 200,000 clones listed, roughly 92% are singletons. General observations from the study: None of the repertoires were sampled until the peak T cell response had passed. As reported, nearly half of all spike-specific TCRs target variant regions that are unmutated.

Per the germline V gene, CDR1 is SEHNR and CDR2 is FQNEAQ (reference sequence). With V trimmed by 5 bases and J by 1 base, 6 bases remained unmatched. The CDR3 runs to 16 residues. The rearrangement links TRBV7-9 to TRBJ2-2; 8 bases map to TRBD1. This receptor was identified in an adult in good health. Sequencing was performed on peripheral blood, taken on day 0 of AZD1222 vaccination. This CDR3 reads CASSPTGGLNTGELFF. The DNA for the CDR3 is TGTGCCAGCAGCCCCACAGGGGGACTGAACACCGGGGAGCTGTTTTTT.